This record covers a single T cell receptor beta chain. Its antigen is unidentified. The data were taken from a study of OX40 agonist ivuxolimab in advanced cancers. Study summary: Hepatocellular carcinoma, melanoma, renal cell or head and neck cancer was diagnosed in the dose-escalation patients. Age averaged around 59 years (range about 23 to 80), and 82.7% were male. A history of anti-PD-1, anti-PD-L1 or anti-CTLA-4 therapy was acceptable, and over 30% had some. Study-wide results and caveats: Expanded clones were, on average, more numerous among CD8+ T cells than CD4+.

Profiled with immunoSEQ multiplex PCR; TCRdb holds only in-frame clones, not every one. This sample has about 49,000 clones; about 80% occur once, and the top ten carry around 1.6%. Germline CDR1 and CDR2: MGHRA and YSYEKL. This CDR3 region has 16 residues. V gave up 3 bases and J gave up 2 bases; unmatched junction bases: 3. The specimen was CD4+ or CD8+ T cells sorted from blood, collected in a trial of the OX40 agonist ivuxolimab. The sequence was obtained from an adult with an advanced solid tumor such as melanoma, head and neck, liver or kidney cancer. This chain uses TRBV4-1 with TRBJ2-1; TRBD2 agrees at 11 bases. The CDR3 DNA reads as TGCGCCAGCAGCCAGTCGACTAGCGGGACCTACAATGAGCAGTTCTTC. It yields the protein CASSQSTSGTYNEQFF.